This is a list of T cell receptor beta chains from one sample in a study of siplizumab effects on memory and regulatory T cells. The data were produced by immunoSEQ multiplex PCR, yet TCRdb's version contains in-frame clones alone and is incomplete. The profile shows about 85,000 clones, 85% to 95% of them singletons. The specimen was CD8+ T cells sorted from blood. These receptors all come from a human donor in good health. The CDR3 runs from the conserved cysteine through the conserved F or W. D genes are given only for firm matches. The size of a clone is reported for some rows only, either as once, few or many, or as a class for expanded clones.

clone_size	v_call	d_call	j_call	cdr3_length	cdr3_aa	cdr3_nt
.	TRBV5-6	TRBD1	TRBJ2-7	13	CASSPGTAYEQYF	TGTGCCAGCAGTCCCGGGACAGCCTACGAGCAGTACTTC
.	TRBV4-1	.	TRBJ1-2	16	CASSQEIGISFDGYTF	TGCGCCAGCAGCCAAGAAATTGGCATTTCCTTTGACGGCTACACCTTC
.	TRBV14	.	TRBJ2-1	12	CASSHRYNEQFF	TGTGCCAGCAGCCATAGGTACAATGAGCAGTTCTTC
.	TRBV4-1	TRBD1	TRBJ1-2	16	CASSQGDRAYSYGYTF	TGCGCCAGCAGCCAAGGAGACAGGGCTTACTCCTATGGCTACACCTTC
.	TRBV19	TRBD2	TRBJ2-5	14	CARLAGGPQETQYF	TGTGCCAGACTAGCGGGAGGCCCGCAAGAGACCCAGTACTTC
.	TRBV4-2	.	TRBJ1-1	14	CASGILGMNTEAFF	TGTGCCAGCGGTATTTTGGGCATGAACACTGAAGCTTTCTTT
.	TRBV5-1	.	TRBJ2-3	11	CASSSTDTQYF	TGCGCCAGCAGCAGCACAGATACGCAGTATTTT
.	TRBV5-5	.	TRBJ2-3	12	CASSLRGDTQYF	TGTGCCAGCAGCTTGAGGGGGGATACGCAGTATTTT
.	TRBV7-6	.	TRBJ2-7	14	CASSPTGLSYEQYF	TGTGCCAGCAGCCCGACAGGACTCTCCTACGAGCAGTACTTC
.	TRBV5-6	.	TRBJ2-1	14	CASSLVPSYNEQFF	TGTGCCAGCAGCTTGGTACCCTCCTACAATGAGCAGTTCTTC
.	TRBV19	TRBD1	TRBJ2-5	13	CASMRTGGETQYF	TGTGCCAGTATGCGGACAGGGGGAGAGACCCAGTACTTC
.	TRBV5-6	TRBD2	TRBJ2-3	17	CASSLAPSGTGADTQYF	TGTGCCAGCAGCTTGGCTCCTAGCGGGACGGGTGCAGATACGCAGTATTTT
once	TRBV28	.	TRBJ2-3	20	CASSSMTGGSSGTETDTQYF	TGTGCCAGCAGCTCCATGACAGGGGGGTCTAGCGGGACCGAGACAGATACGCAGTATTTT
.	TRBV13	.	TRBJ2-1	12	CASSQKLREQFF	TGTGCCAGCAGCCAAAAGCTAAGGGAGCAGTTCTTC
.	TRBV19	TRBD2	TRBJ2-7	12	CASSPGGYEQYF	TGTGCCAGTAGTCCGGGAGGGTACGAGCAGTACTTC
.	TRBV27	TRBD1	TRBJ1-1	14	CASSSQQGATEAFF	TGTGCCAGCAGCTCCCAACAGGGGGCAACTGAAGCTTTCTTT
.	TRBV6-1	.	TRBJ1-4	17	CASSENWLAGPNEKLFF	TGTGCCAGCAGTGAAAACTGGCTGGCAGGGCCGAATGAAAAACTGTTTTTT
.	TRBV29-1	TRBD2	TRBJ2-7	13	CSVGTSDSYEQYF	TGCAGCGTTGGTACTAGCGACTCCTACGAGCAGTACTTC
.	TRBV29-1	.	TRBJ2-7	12	CSVEDERAEQYF	TGCAGCGTTGAAGATGAAAGGGCCGAGCAGTACTTC
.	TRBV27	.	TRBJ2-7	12	CASGRTIYEQYF	TGTGCCAGCGGGAGGACTATCTACGAGCAGTACTTC
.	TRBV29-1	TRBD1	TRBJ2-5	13	CSVVYRGPETQYF	TGCAGCGTCGTCTACAGGGGGCCCGAGACCCAGTACTTC
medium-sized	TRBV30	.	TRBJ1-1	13	CAWSRQRHNEAFF	TGTGCCTGGAGTCGACAGCGACATAATGAAGCTTTCTTT
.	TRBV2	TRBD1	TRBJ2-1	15	CASLGTGGVHNEQFF	TGTGCCAGCCTAGGGACAGGGGGCGTCCATAATGAGCAGTTCTTC
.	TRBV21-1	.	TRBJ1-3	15	CASTPDRAGGNTIYF	TGTGCCAGCACCCCCGACAGGGCCGGGGGAAACACCATATATTTT
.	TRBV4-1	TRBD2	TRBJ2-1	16	CASSQEGGRAVNEQFF	TGCGCCAGCAGCCAAGAAGGCGGGAGGGCCGTGAATGAGCAGTTCTTC
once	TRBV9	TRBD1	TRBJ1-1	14	CASSGGSRDREAFF	TGTGCCAGCAGCGGGGGATCCCGGGACAGAGAAGCTTTCTTT
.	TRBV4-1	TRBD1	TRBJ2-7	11	CASSSRTGLYF	TGCGCCAGCAGTTCCCGGACAGGGTTGTACTTC
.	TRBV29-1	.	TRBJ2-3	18	CSVEGVTLGGSGTDTQYF	TGCAGCGTTGAAGGTGTGACCCTTGGAGGAAGTGGAACAGATACGCAGTATTTT
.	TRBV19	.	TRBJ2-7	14	CASSPWSREGEQYF	TGTGCCAGTAGTCCATGGAGCAGGGAAGGCGAGCAGTACTTC
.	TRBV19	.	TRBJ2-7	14	CASSIGPWDYEQYF	TGTGCCAGTAGTATCGGGCCTTGGGATTACGAGCAGTACTTC
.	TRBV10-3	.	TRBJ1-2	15	CAISAPSGQVNGYTF	TGTGCCATCAGTGCGCCTTCCGGGCAGGTAAACGGCTACACCTTC
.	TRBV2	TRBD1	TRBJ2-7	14	CARDPGQYSYEQYF	TGTGCCAGAGATCCGGGACAGTACTCCTACGAGCAGTACTTC
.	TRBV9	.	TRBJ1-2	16	CASSAGGAPGGSDYTF	TGTGCCAGCAGCGCCGGGGGGGCCCCCGGGGGAAGCGACTACACCTTC
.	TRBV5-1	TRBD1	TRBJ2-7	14	CASSPRTGIYEQYF	TGCGCCAGCAGCCCTAGGACAGGGATCTACGAGCAGTACTTC
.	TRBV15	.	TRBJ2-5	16	CATSRDYSGRPETQYF	TGTGCCACCAGCAGAGATTATTCAGGGCGGCCAGAGACCCAGTACTTC
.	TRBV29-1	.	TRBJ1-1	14	CSVEGPTLNTEAFF	TGCAGCGTTGAAGGCCCCACACTGAACACTGAAGCTTTCTTT
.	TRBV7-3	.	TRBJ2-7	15	CASSTPGTSYYEQYF	TGTGCCAGCAGCACCCCCGGGACAAGCTACTACGAGCAGTACTTC
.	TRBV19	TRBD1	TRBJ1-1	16	CASSIEGQGAVTEAFF	TGTGCCAGTAGTATAGAAGGACAGGGGGCCGTCACTGAAGCTTTCTTT
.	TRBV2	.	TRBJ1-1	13	CASSPGTSGEAFF	TGTGCCAGCAGTCCCGGGACCTCGGGTGAAGCTTTCTTT
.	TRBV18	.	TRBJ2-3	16	CASSPLWRESTDTQYF	TGTGCCAGCTCACCATTGTGGCGGGAAAGCACAGATACGCAGTATTTT
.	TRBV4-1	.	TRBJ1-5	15	CASSQDQVAVQPQHF	TGCGCCAGCAGCCAAGATCAGGTTGCGGTCCAGCCCCAGCATTTT
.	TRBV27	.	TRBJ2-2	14	CASSLGGSTGELFF	TGTGCCAGCAGTTTAGGGGGTAGTACCGGGGAGCTGTTTTTT
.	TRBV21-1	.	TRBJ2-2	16	CASSQVREWNTGELFF	TGTGCCAGCAGCCAGGTCCGGGAGTGGAACACCGGGGAGCTGTTTTTT
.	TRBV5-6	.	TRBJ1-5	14	CASSLMVESQPQHF	TGTGCCAGCAGCTTGATGGTGGAAAGTCAGCCCCAGCATTTT
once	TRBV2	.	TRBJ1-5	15	CASSPIGGSDQPQHF	TGTGCCAGCAGTCCCATCGGGGGATCAGATCAGCCCCAGCATTTT
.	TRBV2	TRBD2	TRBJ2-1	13	CAERASGYNEQFF	TGTGCCGAACGGGCTAGCGGTTACAATGAGCAGTTCTTC
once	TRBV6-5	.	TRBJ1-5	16	CASSYSAQFSNQPQHF	TGTGCCAGCAGTTACTCGGCACAGTTCAGCAATCAGCCCCAGCATTTT
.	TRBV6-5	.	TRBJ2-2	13	CASSYGSSGELFF	TGTGCCAGCAGTTATGGGAGCTCCGGGGAGCTGTTTTTT
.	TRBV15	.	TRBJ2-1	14	CATNGGRIDNEQFF	TGTGCCACCAACGGTGGGCGAATCGACAATGAGCAGTTCTTC
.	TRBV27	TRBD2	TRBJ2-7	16	CASRLAGGDVDYEQYF	TGTGCCAGCAGGCTAGCGGGCGGGGACGTGGACTACGAGCAGTACTTC
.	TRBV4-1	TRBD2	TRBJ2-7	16	CASSHTSGRSSYEQYF	TGCGCCAGCAGCCATACTAGCGGGAGGTCCTCCTACGAGCAGTACTTC
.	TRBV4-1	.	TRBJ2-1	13	CASSQATYNEQFF	TGCGCCAGCAGCCAAGCCACCTACAATGAGCAGTTCTTC
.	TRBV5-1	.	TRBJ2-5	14	CASSLVWQQETQYF	TGCGCCAGCAGCTTGGTTTGGCAGCAAGAGACCCAGTACTTC